Listed here are 12 T cell receptor beta chains from one sample, sequenced in a study of identical twins. TCRdb reprocessed the 5' RACE reads with MiXCR, giving one entry per CDR3 protein. The data contain some 240,000 distinct CDR3 sequences, about 11% of them singletons. The sample taken for sequencing was memory T cells sorted from blood. These TCRs come from a man aged 45-65 years in good health.

This clonotype was seen repeatedly, ten times or more. The genes are TRBV18 and TRBJ1-5, with 9 nucleotides matching TRBD1. Per germline, CDR1 KGHSH and CDR2 LQKENI. V dropped 6 bases and J dropped 1; count of bases not matched to a gene: 4. This CDR3 region has 15 residues. CDR3 sequence reads: CASSGTGSSNQPQHF. DNA for the CDR3: TGTGCCAGCTCGGGGACAGGGTCGAGCAATCAGCCCCAGCATTTT.

The chain couples TRBV7-3 to TRBJ2-1; TRBD1 aligns across 8 bases. With V trimmed by 3 bases and J by 16 bases, 17 bases remained unmatched. CDR3 length: 15 amino acids. Per germline, CDR1 SGHTA and CDR2 FQGTGA. CDR3 coding DNA: TGTGCCAGCAGCTTCAAGGACAGGGCAAAGACCCTGCCCTTCTTC. Protein sequence: CASSFKDRAKTLPFF.

This sequence joins TRBV10-3 and TRBJ2-5; maybe TRBD1 (6 bases). The V gene's germline CDR1 is ENHRY and CDR2 SYGVKD. This CDR3 is built from 13 residues. Between the trimmed V and J ends, which lost 3 bases and 13 bases, there was a span of 18 bases. CDR3 bases: TGTGCCATCAGTGACCGGGACACGATCGGTTTGTACTTC. Encoded protein: CAISDRDTIGLYF.

This clonotype was detected ten times or more. The chain employs TRBV29-1 and TRBJ2-3; 8 bases agree with TRBD1. Germline V gene data show CDR1 as SQVTM and CDR2 as ANQGSEA. The CDR3 is made up of 13 amino acids. With 7 bases clipped from V and 4 bases from J, the junction kept 7 bases outside the gene matches. The DNA for the CDR3 is TGCAGCGGACAGGGGACGGGGCCAGATACGCAGTATTTT. This translates into CSGQGTGPDTQYF.

The sample holds a few counts of this clonotype. V is TRBV19 and J is TRBJ2-7; a weak D match, TRBD2 (6 bases). V was pared by 5 bases and J by 5 bases, with 13 bases between. This CDR3 is built from 13 residues. The germline V gene encodes CDR1 LNHDA and CDR2 SQIVND (reference sequence). CDR3 sequence reads: CASSAGTSNEQYF. The CDR3 DNA reads as TGTGCCAGTAGTGCCGGGACTTCAAACGAGCAGTACTTC.

J is TRBJ1-2 and V is TRBV18; D not resolved. Germline loops: CDR1 KGHSH, CDR2 LQKENI. With 1 base removed from V and 2 bases from J, the gap between germline ends came to 8 bases. The CDR3 extends over 14 amino acids. CDR3 coding DNA: TGTGCCAGCTCACCACTTGAGGTCAACTATGGCTACACCTTC. This encodes CASSPLEVNYGYTF.

The sample holds many counts of this clonotype. The chain recombines TRBV6-1 with TRBJ1-6, with a tentative D call TRBD1 (6 bases). The germline CDR1 and CDR2 sequences are MNHNS and SASEGT. The CDR3 contains 16 residues. The V gene lost 5 bases and the J gene lost 0 bases, with 11 bases spanning the gap. The CDR3 spells CASSTTGSSYNSPLHF. CDR3 coding DNA: TGTGCCAGCAGTACAACAGGGAGCTCCTATAATTCACCCCTCCACTTT.

This chain uses TRBV7-8 with TRBJ1-1, with D possibly TRBD1 on 5 matching bases. The V gene's germline CDR1 is SGHVS and CDR2 FQNEAQ. Trimming pared 0 bases from V and 6 bases from J, leaving 14 bases between. The CDR3 totals 15 residues. CDR3 nucleotides: TGTGCCAGCAGCTTAGCGCCGGTCGGAGGGGCTGAAGCTTTCTTT. Residues: CASSLAPVGGAEAFF.

There are many counts of this clonotype. This rearrangement joins TRBV20-1 to TRBJ1-2; maybe TRBD1 (5 bases). The V end was cut by 5 bases, the J end by 3 bases, with 10 bases between. Germline CDR1 is DFQATT and CDR2 is SNEGSKA (reference sequence). The CDR3 length is 12 residues. CDR3 sequence: CSAVRGDYGYTF. The CDR3 nucleotides are TGCAGTGCTGTCCGGGGGGACTATGGCTACACCTTC.

This chain connects TRBV5-1 to TRBJ2-4, with TRBD2 identical over 7 bases. This CDR3 contains 13 residues. Trimming took 4 bases from V and 8 from J; bases not matched to a gene: 6. Per germline, CDR1 SGHRS and CDR2 YFSETQ. The CDR3 nucleotides read TGCGCCAGCAGCATTAGTCGGGGGGACATTCAGTACTTC. This codes for CASSISRGDIQYF.

J is TRBJ2-3 and V is TRBV4-3, with D hard to call. Germline V CDR1 and CDR2: LGHNA, YSLEER. The V gene lost 4 bases and the J gene lost 0 bases, with 8 bases spanning the gap. This CDR3 region has 14 residues. The CDR3 protein is CASSRIASTDTQYF. In DNA, the CDR3 is TGCGCCAGCAGCCGGATAGCTAGCACAGATACGCAGTATTTT.

This clonotype showed up many times. The chain has TRBV28 and TRBJ2-1, with 11 positions matching TRBD2. The germline V gene encodes CDR1 MDHEN and CDR2 SYDVKM. The CDR3 extends over 19 amino acids. V shed 2 bases, J shed 8 bases, and the junction held 17 bases outside the gene matches. CDR3 region: CASSLVSLAGGVSEDEQFF. The CDR3 DNA follows: TGTGCCAGCAGTTTAGTTTCCTTAGCGGGGGGGGTGAGTGAGGATGAGCAGTTCTTC.